The source of this TCR beta chain is a study of regulatory T cells in long-lasting Graves disease. Germline loops: CDR1 SGHVS, CDR2 FQNEAQ. The CDR3 consists of 14 residues. Trimming removed 5 bases at V and 7 bases at J, with 18 bases between. Researchers made TCR beta libraries by using iRepertoire HTBI primers and running Arm-PCR on CDR3 regions. TCRdb ran MiXCR on the multiplex PCR reads and lists one entry per CDR3 protein. The sample has about 620,000 distinct CDR3 sequences; 16% are singletons. To note about this clonotype: A much larger clone sits a single nucleotide away, making a read error possible.

Time point: newly diagnosed GD, antithyroid drugs for less than 3 months. With RNA extracted from PBMCs as input, the TCR library was made. A further study also used this sample, focusing on T cells in Graves' hyperthyroidism and ophthalmopathy. From that paper: Those patients with uncontrolled infection, other autoimmune disease, pregnancy or lactation were excluded.

The rearrangement links TRBV7-8 to TRBJ2-7; D ambiguous. The specimen was peripheral blood mononuclear cells (PBMCs), collected at new diagnosis, from a patient treated with antithyroid drugs. The clonotype was recovered from a woman in her 30s with Graves disease. The DNA of the CDR3 is TGTGCCAGCAGCGGAGACGGCACAGTCGAGGAGCAGTACTTC. Residues: CASSGDGTVEEQYF.